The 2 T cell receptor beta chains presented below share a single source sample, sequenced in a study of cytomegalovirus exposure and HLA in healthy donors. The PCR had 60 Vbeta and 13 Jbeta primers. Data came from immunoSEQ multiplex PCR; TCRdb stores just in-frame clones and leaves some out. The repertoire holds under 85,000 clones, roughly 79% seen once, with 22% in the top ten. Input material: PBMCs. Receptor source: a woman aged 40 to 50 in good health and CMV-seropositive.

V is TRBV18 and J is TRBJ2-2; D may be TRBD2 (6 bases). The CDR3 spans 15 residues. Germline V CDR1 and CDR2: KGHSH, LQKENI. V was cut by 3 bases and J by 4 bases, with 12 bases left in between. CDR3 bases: TGTGCCAGCTCACCCCCTCAGGGAGGCACCGGGGAGCTGTTTTTT. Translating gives CASSPPQGGTGELFF. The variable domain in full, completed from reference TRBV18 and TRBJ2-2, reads NAGVMQNPRHLVRRRGQEARLRCSPMKGHSHVYWYRQLPEEGLKFMVYLQKENIIDESGMPKERFSAEFPKEGPSILRIQQVVRGDSAAYFCASSPPQGGTGELFFGEGSRLTVL.

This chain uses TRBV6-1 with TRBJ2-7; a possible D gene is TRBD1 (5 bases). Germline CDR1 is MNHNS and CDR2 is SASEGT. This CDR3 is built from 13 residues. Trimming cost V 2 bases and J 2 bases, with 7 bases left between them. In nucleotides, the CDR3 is TGTGCCAGCAGTGAATCCAGGGCCTACGAGCAGTACTTC. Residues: CASSESRAYEQYF.